These 24 T cell receptor beta chains were all obtained from the same sample, sequenced in a study of cytomegalovirus exposure and HLA in healthy donors. The PCR ran on 60 Vbeta and 13 Jbeta primers. Assay used: immunoSEQ multiplex PCR; TCRdb lists only in-frame clones, some missing. The table includes hundreds of thousands of clones, 77% detected once. Material: PBMCs. The origin of the receptors is a woman aged 60 to 75 in good health and CMV-seropositive.

This clone appeared once. This chain links TRBV28 with TRBJ1-2; weak D call: TRBD1 (6 bases). The length of the CDR3 is 17 residues. Trimming shortened V by 3 bases and J by 2 bases, and 19 bases separated the two germline ends. Germline V gene lookup returns CDR1 MDHEN and CDR2 SYDVKM. CDR3 loop: CASSLRLGAGDNYGYTF. The DNA of the CDR3 is TGTGCCAGCAGTTTGCGCCTCGGGGCAGGGGACAACTATGGCTACACCTTC.

The gene calls are TRBV10-1 and TRBJ1-1; 8 positions match TRBD1. V dropped 4 bases and J dropped 2; count of bases not matched to a gene: 9. From germline, CDR1 is WNHNN and CDR2 SYGVQD (reference sequence). The CDR3 runs 16 residues. CDR3 nucleotide sequence: TGCGCCAGCAGTGTTCGGCAGGGGGCTTCTAACACTGAAGCTTTCTTT. This codes for CASSVRQGASNTEAFF.

The chain combines TRBV4-3 with TRBJ1-4, with D unclear. The CDR3 is 14 residues long. CDR1 and CDR2 (germline): LGHNA, YSLEER. V was cut by 4 bases and J by 6 bases, with 12 bases left in between. In nucleotides, the CDR3 is TGCGCCAGCAGCCGCCGGTTGTATGATGAAAAACTGTTTTTT. It translates to CASSRRLYDEKLFF.

This clone occurred a few times. The chain carries TRBV7-2 and TRBJ2-7, with D possibly matching TRBD1 (6 bases). CDR3 length: 14 amino acids. Trimming pared 2 bases from V and 6 bases from J, leaving 14 bases between. The V gene's germline CDR1 is SGHTA and CDR2 FQGNSA. CDR3 nucleotides: TGTGCCAGCAGCTTATGGCAGGGGCAAGGCGAGCAGTACTTC. Translation gives CASSLWQGQGEQYF.

The V and J genes are TRBV10-2 and TRBJ1-5; D gene unclear. Germline V lookup: CDR1 WSHSY, CDR2 SAAADI. Trimming shortened V by 5 bases and J by 0 bases, and 8 bases separated the two germline ends. This CDR3 is 14 amino acids long. CDR3: CASSPVNSNQPQHF. CDR3 DNA sequence: TGCGCCAGCAGTCCAGTGAATAGCAATCAGCCCCAGCATTTT.

For the CDR3, the DNA is TGTGCCAGCAGCTTGGCCCGGAGGGGCACTGAAGCTTTCTTT. Its translation is CASSLARRGTEAFF. The V and J genes are TRBV2 and TRBJ1-1, with D possibly matching TRBD1 (5 bases). The CDR3 covers 14 residues. V gave up 6 bases and J gave up 4 bases, with 15 bases separating them. The germline gives CDR1 SNHLY, CDR2 FYNNEI.

The chain joins TRBV5-1 to TRBJ1-4, with a weak D call TRBD1 (6 bases). The CDR3 runs 15 residues. V lost 4 bases and J lost 2, with 12 bases in between. The germline V gene has CDR1 SGHRS and CDR2 YFSETQ. The CDR3 DNA follows: TGCGCCAGCAGCGACCTACAGGGCACTAATGAAAAACTGTTTTTT. Translated, it gives CASSDLQGTNEKLFF. The whole variable domain, remainder taken from reference TRBV5-1 and TRBJ1-4, is KAGVTQTPRYLIKTRGQQVTLSCSPISGHRSVSWYQQTPGQGLQFLFEYFSETQRNKGNFPGRFSGRQFSNSRSEMNVSTLELGDSALYLCASSDLQGTNEKLFFGSGTQLSVL.

V is TRBV9 and J is TRBJ2-5; D is unresolved. CDR3 length: 13 residues. V was cut by 0 bases and J by 2 bases, with 5 bases left in between. Germline CDR1 and CDR2: SGDLS and YYNGEE. The CDR3 DNA sequence: TGTGCCAGCAGCGTAGCTGTTCAAGAGACCCAGTACTTC. Protein product: CASSVAVQETQYF. The full variable domain, its missing parts supplied by reference TRBV9 and TRBJ2-5, is DSGVTQTPKHLITATGQRVTLRCSPRSGDLSVYWYQQSLDQGLQFLIQYYNGEERAKGNILERFSAQQFPDLHSELNLSSLELGDSALYFCASSVAVQETQYFGPGTRLLVL.

The V gene is TRBV5-4, the J gene TRBJ2-7; 11 bases fit TRBD2. With V trimmed by 1 base and J by 5 bases, 5 bases remained unmatched. The germline gives CDR1 SGHNT, CDR2 YYREEE (reference sequence). CDR3 length: 15 residues. CDR3 DNA sequence: TGTGCCAGCAGCTTGACTAGCGGGAGTCTTGACGAGCAGTACTTC. It is translated as CASSLTSGSLDEQYF. The complete variable domain, with remaining parts taken from reference TRBV5-4 and TRBJ2-7, reads ETGVTQSPTHLIKTRGQQVTLRCSSQSGHNTVSWYQQALGQGPQFIFQYYREEENGRGNFPPRFSGLQFPNYSSELNVNALELDDSALYLCASSLTSGSLDEQYFGPGTRLTVT.

V is TRBV5-1 and J is TRBJ2-3; no clear D gene. Looked up from germline, CDR1 is SGHRS and CDR2 is YFSETQ. Trimming pared 2 bases from V and 1 base from J, leaving 2 bases between. This CDR3 comprises 12 residues. CDR3 protein: CASSFGTDTQYF. CDR3 nucleotide sequence: TGCGCCAGCAGCTTCGGCACAGATACGCAGTATTTT.

The rearrangement joins TRBV13 to TRBJ2-1; 8 positions match TRBD2. The germline V gene encodes CDR1 PRHDT and CDR2 FYEKMQ (reference sequence). V lost 2 bases and J lost 3; bases outside the gene matches: 0. The CDR3 runs 14 residues. The CDR3 sequence: CASSLSGGYNEQFF. The CDR3 DNA sequence: TGTGCCAGCAGCTTAAGCGGGGGCTACAATGAGCAGTTCTTC.

The V call is TRBV6-5, the J call TRBJ2-3; no clear D gene. Trimming took off 8 bases at V and 4 bases at J, with 19 bases between the two ends. The germline gives CDR1 MNHEY, CDR2 SVGAGI. The CDR3 runs to 15 residues. CDR3 amino acids: CASGRRQVGPDTQYF. The CDR3 DNA is TGTGCCAGCGGCCGTCGGCAGGTGGGTCCAGATACGCAGTATTTT.

The J gene is TRBJ1-2, the V gene TRBV29-1; 9 bases line up with TRBD1. The V gene end was trimmed by 6 bases and the J gene end by 6 bases; junction bases not matched to a gene: 5. The CDR3 is 12 amino acids. CDR1 is SQVTM and CDR2 is ANQGSEA in the germline V gene. In DNA, the CDR3 is TGCAGCGTGGGACAGGGCCGCGATGGCTACACCTTC. This codes for CSVGQGRDGYTF.

A single count supports this clone. This chain uses TRBV5-4 with TRBJ2-1; D possibly corresponds to TRBD1 (6 bases). The CDR3 runs to 15 residues. The germline V gene encodes CDR1 SGHNT and CDR2 YYREEE (reference sequence). V was cut by 3 bases and J by 3 bases, with 13 bases left in between. The chain's CDR3 is CASSSSGQSYNEQFF. Here the CDR3 DNA reads TGTGCCAGCAGCTCTTCTGGACAGAGCTACAATGAGCAGTTCTTC.

CDR3 in amino acids: CASTKGTGRIPYEQYF. DNA of the CDR3: TGCGCCAGCACAAAGGGGACAGGGAGGATACCCTACGAGCAGTACTTC. The rearrangement links TRBV23-1 to TRBJ2-7, with 9 bases matching TRBD1. TRBV23-1 is annotated as an ORF whose role is uncertain. The CDR3 totals 16 residues. With V trimmed by 7 bases and J by 2 bases, 12 bases remained unmatched.

As to this clone: The sample contains more than one DNA sequence encoding this CDR3. The V and J genes are TRBV7-9 and TRBJ2-7; TRBD1 might be the D (5 bases). Germline lookup yields CDR1 SEHNR and CDR2 FQNEAQ (reference sequence). The CDR3 contains 14 residues. V was clipped by 5 bases and J by 0 bases, with 11 bases between them. This chain's CDR3 is CASSPDRFSYEQYF. The CDR3 DNA reads TGTGCCAGCAGCCCAGACAGATTCTCCTACGAGCAGTACTTC.

V is TRBV4-1 and J is TRBJ2-5; TRBD2 might be the D (7 bases). The assigned J gene may be wrong: the sequence end matches TRBJ2-7 better. The CDR3 runs 18 residues. Germline V CDR1 and CDR2: MGHRA, YSYEKL. CDR3 sequence: CASSQKGAGATSFYEQYF. The CDR3 DNA follows: TGCGCCAGCAGCCAAAAGGGCGCGGGGGCGACCTCCTTCTACGAGCAGTACTTC.

This chain links TRBV10-3 with TRBJ2-1; 7 nucleotides match TRBD2. The CDR3 length is 14 residues. V lost 4 bases, J lost 5 bases, and 5 bases stayed unmatched. CDR1 and CDR2 (germline): ENHRY, SYGVKD. In DNA, the CDR3 is TGTGCCATCAGTGTTAGTCTAGCGGACAATGAGCAGTTCTTC. Its protein product is CAISVSLADNEQFF.

This chain connects TRBV27 to TRBJ1-2; 9 bases match TRBD1. CDR1 is MNHEY and CDR2 is SMNVEV in the germline V gene (reference sequence). The CDR3 has 15 residues. Unmatched junction bases numbered 11, after V lost 5 bases and J lost 7 bases. The CDR3 region has the DNA TGTGCCAGCAGTCCCCGGGGACAGGGTAGGTCTGGCTACACCTTC. Encoded protein: CASSPRGQGRSGYTF.

The V gene is TRBV28, the J gene TRBJ1-1, with TRBD1 matching 9 bases. Germline CDR1 reads MDHEN; CDR2 reads SYDVKM. The CDR3 is 15 residues long. V was pared by 4 bases and J by 5 bases, with 8 bases of the junction left unmatched. CDR3 DNA sequence: TGTGCCAGCAGTTCACTCGGACAGGGGAGGACTGAAGCTTTCTTT. It codes for CASSSLGQGRTEAFF.

This clone showed up just a few times. The chain couples TRBV28 to TRBJ1-5; TRBD1 is a possible D gene (5 bases). Looked up from germline, CDR1 is MDHEN and CDR2 is SYDVKM. Trimming pared 4 bases from V and 2 bases from J, leaving 18 bases between. CDR3 size: 17 residues. Here the CDR3 reads CASSSLIHGHGNQPQHF. DNA for the CDR3: TGTGCCAGCAGTTCACTAATACATGGACACGGCAATCAGCCCCAGCATTTT. Filled out from reference TRBV28 and TRBJ1-5, the complete variable domain reads DVKVTQSSRYLVKRTGEKVFLECVQDMDHENMFWYRQDPGLGLRLIYFSYDVKMKEKGDIPEGYSVSREKKERFSLILESASTNQTSMYLCASSSLIHGHGNQPQHFGDGTRLSIL.

The chain recombines TRBV5-4 with TRBJ2-5; 10 bases align to TRBD2. Germline trimming cut 4 bases from V and 4 bases from J; bases unmatched to any gene: 7. Germline CDR1 and CDR2: SGHNT and YYREEE (reference sequence). The CDR3 has 15 amino acids. This CDR3 reads CASSLPLAGGETQYF. The CDR3 coding sequence is TGTGCCAGCAGCCTTCCTTTAGCGGGGGGAGAGACCCAGTACTTC.

The genes are TRBV6-1 and TRBJ1-5, with TRBD1 as a possible D gene (6 bases). V lost 5 bases and J 6 bases, leaving 11 bases between the germline ends. Germline CDR1 and CDR2: MNHNS and SASEGT. CDR3 length: 13 amino acids. The CDR3 is CASSYTGFQPQHF. CDR3 nucleotides: TGTGCCAGCAGTTATACAGGGTTTCAGCCCCAGCATTTT.

The sample holds one count of this clone. The V and J genes are TRBV7-3 and TRBJ2-7; 9 bases agree with TRBD1. Germline CDR1 and CDR2: SGHTA and FQGTGA. The CDR3 has 13 residues. V shed 5 bases, J shed 6 bases, and the junction held 5 bases outside the gene matches. CDR3 coding DNA: TGTGCCAGCAGCCCCGGGACAGGGAGCGAGCAGTACTTC. Translating gives CASSPGTGSEQYF. Looking up the rest from reference TRBV7-3 and TRBJ2-7 gives the full variable domain: GAGVSQTPSNKVTEKGKYVELRCDPISGHTALYWYRQSLGQGPEFLIYFQGTGAADDSGLPNDRFFAVRPEGSVSTLKIQRTERGDSAVYLCASSPGTGSEQYFGPGTRLTVT.